This T cell receptor beta chain comes out of a study of blood T cell repertoires in COVID-19. About the research overall: Specimens from acute and convalescent COVID-19 originated in the United States, Italy and Spain. The cDNA or gDNA used as material had been derived from T cells, B-cell-depleted T cells, or PBMCs.

How the authors handled the data: Nucleated cell counts were estimated from reference gene primer amplification. Using immunoSEQ multiplex PCR, the repertoire was profiled, and TCRdb retains in-frame clones only, with some absent. The D gene and trimming were derived from the DNA, and the V and J assignments and clone size from that table. The repertoire consists of about 240,000 clones, with around 86% occurring once and the leading ten covering less than 4%. The CDR3 totals 17 residues. Germline V CDR1 and CDR2: LNHNV, YYDKDF (reference sequence). V dropped 0 bases and J dropped 6; count of bases not matched to a gene: 9.

The sequence was collected from a woman aged 25 to 39 who had recovered from COVID-19. Source material: peripheral blood. This rearrangement joins TRBV15 to TRBJ2-1; 9 nucleotides match TRBD2. CDR3 sequence: CATSRDRLRGGLNEQFF. CDR3 nucleotides: TGTGCCACCAGCAGAGATCGGTTGCGGGGGGGCCTCAATGAGCAGTTCTTC.